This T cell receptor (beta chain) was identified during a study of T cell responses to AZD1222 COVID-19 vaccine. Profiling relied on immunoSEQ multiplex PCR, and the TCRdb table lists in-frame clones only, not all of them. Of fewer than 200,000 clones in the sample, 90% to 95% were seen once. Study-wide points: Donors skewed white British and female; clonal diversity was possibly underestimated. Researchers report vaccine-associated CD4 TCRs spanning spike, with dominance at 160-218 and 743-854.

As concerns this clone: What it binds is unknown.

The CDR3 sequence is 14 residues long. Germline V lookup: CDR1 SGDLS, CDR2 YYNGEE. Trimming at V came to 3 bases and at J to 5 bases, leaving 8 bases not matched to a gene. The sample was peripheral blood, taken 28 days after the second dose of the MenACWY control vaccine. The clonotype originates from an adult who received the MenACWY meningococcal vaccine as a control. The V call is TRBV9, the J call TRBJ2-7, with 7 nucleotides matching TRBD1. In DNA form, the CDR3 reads TGTGCCAGCAGCGCGACAGGGAGTGGAGACGAGCAGTACTTC. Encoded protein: CASSATGSGDEQYF.